This TCR beta chain was sequenced for a study of T-cell reconstitution after alpha-beta-depleted transplantation in children. Study outcomes and limitations: Reports say that about two months after transplant, the alpha-beta T cells came out of several hundred graft clones that had expanded. Once a year had passed after transplant, T-cell counts and diversity came mostly from newly produced T cells. After transplant, high TCRbeta diversity at day 60 in some patients arose from surviving recipient T cells and thymic progenitors.

The CDR3 length is 14 residues. The V and J ends lost 2 bases and 10 bases respectively, with 13 bases between them. In germline, CDR1 is SGHRS, CDR2 YFSETQ. This clonotype was detected a few times. Its antigen is still unknown. Unique molecular identifiers featured in how the TCRbeta library was prepared. TCRdb processed the PCR reads anew with MiXCR; each CDR3 protein has one entry. The table records approximately 80,000 distinct CDR3 sequences, about 14% of them present only once. This clonotype originated in a male patient under 10 years old who had a stem cell transplant for acute lymphoblastic leukemia, so the T cells may come from the graft donor. V gene TRBV5-1 combines with J gene TRBJ1-6, with D perhaps matching TRBD1 (5 bases). The source material was PBMCs, mostly from graft donor cells, sampled 180 days after TCRalphabeta/CD19-depleted stem cell transplant. The DNA for the CDR3 is TGCGCCAGCAGCTTACAGGTAGTTGGCTCACCCCTCCACTTT. Protein sequence: CASSLQVVGSPLHF.